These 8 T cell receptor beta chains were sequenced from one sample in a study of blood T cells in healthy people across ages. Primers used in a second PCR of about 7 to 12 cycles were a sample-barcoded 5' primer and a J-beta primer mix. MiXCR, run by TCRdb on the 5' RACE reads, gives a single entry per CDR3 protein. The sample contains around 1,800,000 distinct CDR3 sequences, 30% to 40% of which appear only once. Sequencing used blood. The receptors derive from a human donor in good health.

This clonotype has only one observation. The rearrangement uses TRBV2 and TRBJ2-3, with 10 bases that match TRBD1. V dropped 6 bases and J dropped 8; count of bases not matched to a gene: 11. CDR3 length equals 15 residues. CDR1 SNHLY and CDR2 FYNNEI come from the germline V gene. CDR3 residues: CASSGWDRGLVTQYF. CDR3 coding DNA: TGTGCCAGCAGCGGCTGGGACAGGGGTCTTGTTACGCAGTATTTT.

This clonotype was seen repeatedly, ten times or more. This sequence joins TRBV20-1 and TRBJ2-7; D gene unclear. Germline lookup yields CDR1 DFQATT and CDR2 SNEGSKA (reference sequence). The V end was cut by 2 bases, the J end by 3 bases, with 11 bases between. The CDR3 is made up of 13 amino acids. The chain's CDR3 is CSARNPRNYEQYF. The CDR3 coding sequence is TGCAGTGCTAGAAACCCCCGGAACTACGAGCAGTACTTC.

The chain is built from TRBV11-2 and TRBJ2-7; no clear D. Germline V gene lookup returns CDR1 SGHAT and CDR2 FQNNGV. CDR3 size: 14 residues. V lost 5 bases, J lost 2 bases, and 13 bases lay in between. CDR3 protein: CASSPSYEAYEQYF. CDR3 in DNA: TGTGCCAGCAGCCCCTCTTACGAGGCCTACGAGCAGTACTTC.

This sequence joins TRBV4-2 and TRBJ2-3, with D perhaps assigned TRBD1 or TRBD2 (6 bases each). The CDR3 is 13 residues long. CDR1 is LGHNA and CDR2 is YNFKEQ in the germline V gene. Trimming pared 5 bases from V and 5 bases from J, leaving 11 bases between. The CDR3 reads CASSARGQDTQYF. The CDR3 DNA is TGTGCCAGCAGCGCCCGGGGGCAAGATACGCAGTATTTT.

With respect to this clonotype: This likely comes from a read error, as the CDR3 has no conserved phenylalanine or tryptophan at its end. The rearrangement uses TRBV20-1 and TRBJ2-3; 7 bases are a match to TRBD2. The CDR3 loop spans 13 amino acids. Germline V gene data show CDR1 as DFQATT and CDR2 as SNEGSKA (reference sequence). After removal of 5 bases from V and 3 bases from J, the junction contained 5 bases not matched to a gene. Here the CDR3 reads CSADGTTTDTQYC. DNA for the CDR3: TGCAGTGCTGACGGGACTACGACAGATACGCAGTATTGT.

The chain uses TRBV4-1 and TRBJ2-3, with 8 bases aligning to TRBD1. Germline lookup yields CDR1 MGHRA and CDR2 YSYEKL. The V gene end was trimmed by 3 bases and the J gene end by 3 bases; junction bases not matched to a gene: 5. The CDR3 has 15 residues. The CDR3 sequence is CASSQTGAETDTQYF. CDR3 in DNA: TGCGCCAGCAGCCAGACAGGGGCAGAAACAGATACGCAGTATTTT.

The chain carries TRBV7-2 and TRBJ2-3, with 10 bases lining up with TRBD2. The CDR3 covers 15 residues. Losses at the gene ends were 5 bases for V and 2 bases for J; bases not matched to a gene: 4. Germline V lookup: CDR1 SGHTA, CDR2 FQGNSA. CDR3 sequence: CASSAAGGHTDTQYF. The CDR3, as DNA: TGTGCCAGCAGCGCAGCGGGGGGGCACACAGATACGCAGTATTTT. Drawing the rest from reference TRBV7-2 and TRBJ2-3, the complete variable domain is GAGVSQSPSNKVTEKGKDVELRCDPISGHTALYWYRQSLGQGLEFLIYFQGNSAPDKSGLPSDRFSAERTGGSVSTLTIQRTQQEDSAVYLCASSAAGGHTDTQYFGPGTRLTVL.

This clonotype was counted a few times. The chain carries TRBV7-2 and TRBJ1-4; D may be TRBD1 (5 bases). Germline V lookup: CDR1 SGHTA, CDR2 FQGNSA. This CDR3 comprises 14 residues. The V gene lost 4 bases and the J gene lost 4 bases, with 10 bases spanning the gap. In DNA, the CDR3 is TGTGCCAGCAGCTCCGGGGCGAGTAATGAAAAACTGTTTTTT. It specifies CASSSGASNEKLFF.